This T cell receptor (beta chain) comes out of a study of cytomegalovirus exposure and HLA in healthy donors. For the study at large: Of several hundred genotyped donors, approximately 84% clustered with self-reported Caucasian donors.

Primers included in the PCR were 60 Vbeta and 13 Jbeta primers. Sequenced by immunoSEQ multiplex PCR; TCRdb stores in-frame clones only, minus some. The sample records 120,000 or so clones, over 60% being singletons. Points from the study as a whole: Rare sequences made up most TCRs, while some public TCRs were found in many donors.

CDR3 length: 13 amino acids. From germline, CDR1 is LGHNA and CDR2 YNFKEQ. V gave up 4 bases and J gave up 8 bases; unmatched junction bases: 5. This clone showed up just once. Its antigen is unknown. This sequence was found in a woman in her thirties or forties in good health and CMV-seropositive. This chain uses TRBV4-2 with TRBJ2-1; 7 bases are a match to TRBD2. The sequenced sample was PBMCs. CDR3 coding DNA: TGTGCCAGCAGCCCGAGAAGCGGGGATGAGCAGTTCTTC. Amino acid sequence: CASSPRSGDEQFF.